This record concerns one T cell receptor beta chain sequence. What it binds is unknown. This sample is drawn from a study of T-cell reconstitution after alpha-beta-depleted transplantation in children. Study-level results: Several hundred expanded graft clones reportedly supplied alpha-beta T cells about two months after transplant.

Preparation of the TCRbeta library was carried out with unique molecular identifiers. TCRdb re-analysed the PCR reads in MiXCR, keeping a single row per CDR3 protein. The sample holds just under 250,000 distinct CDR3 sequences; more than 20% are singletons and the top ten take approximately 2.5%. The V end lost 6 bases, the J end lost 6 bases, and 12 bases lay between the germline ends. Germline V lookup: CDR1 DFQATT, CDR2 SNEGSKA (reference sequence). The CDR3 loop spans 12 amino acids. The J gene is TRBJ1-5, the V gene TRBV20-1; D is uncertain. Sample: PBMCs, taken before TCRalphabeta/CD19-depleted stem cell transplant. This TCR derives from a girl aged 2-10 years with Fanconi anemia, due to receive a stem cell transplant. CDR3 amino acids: CSADSPFQPQHF. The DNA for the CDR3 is TGCAGTGCCGATTCCCCTTTTCAGCCCCAGCATTTT.